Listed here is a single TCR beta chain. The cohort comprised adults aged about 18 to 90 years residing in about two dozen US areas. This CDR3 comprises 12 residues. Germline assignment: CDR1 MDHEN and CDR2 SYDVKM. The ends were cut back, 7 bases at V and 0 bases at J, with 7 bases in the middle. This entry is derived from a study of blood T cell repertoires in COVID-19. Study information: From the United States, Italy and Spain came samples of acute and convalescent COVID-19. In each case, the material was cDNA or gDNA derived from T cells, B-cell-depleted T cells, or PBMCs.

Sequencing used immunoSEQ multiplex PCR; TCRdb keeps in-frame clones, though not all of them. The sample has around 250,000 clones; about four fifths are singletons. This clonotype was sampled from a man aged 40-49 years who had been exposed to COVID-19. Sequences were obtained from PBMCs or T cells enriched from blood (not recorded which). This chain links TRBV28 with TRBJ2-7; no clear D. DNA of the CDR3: TGTGCCAGCATGGTCGGCTCCTACGAGCAGTACTTC. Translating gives CASMVGSYEQYF.